This TCR beta chain was captured by sequencing in a study of cytomegalovirus exposure and HLA in healthy donors. Whole-study results and caveats: Subsequent analysis found a tendency for first-cohort TCR clusters to co-occur within the 110 or so validation repertoires. The classifier, whose performance was assessed in both the original and validation cohorts, reportedly diagnosed cytomegalovirus status with high specificity and sensitivity. Cytomegalovirus association was assigned to over 150 TCR beta chains.

Concerning this clone itself: Its antigen is as yet unknown.

Assay used: immunoSEQ multiplex PCR; TCRdb lists only in-frame clones, some missing. The sample yields approximately 160,000 clones, under 90% seen once. CDR3 length: 18 amino acids. Trimming cost V 5 bases and J 6 bases; bases outside gene matches: 16. Germline lookup yields CDR1 SEHNR and CDR2 FQNEAQ (reference sequence). This TCR derives from a man between 18 and 35 years old in good health and CMV-seropositive. The genes are TRBV7-9 and TRBJ2-2; the match to TRBD1 covers 9 bases. Sequencing was done on a sample of PBMCs. In DNA form, the CDR3 reads TGTGCCAGCAGCCCCCCTTGGGGACAGGGTGTTTTCTCCGGGGAGCTGTTTTTT. Translating it yields CASSPPWGQGVFSGELFF.